The T cell receptor (beta chain) under discussion was sequenced for a study of T cells in Graves' hyperthyroidism and ophthalmopathy. RNA transcripts yielded amplified TCR beta CDR3 regions. With the HTBI primer set, the TCR CDR3 went through a first round of RT-PCR. TCRdb re-called the multiplex PCR reads through MiXCR, storing one row per CDR3 protein. The data hold around 540,000 distinct CDR3 sequences, with about 15% observed a single time. This clonotype was recorded many times. From germline, CDR1 is LGHNT and CDR2 FRNRAP. After removal of 0 bases from V and 5 bases from J, the junction contained 8 bases not matched to a gene. The CDR3 is 17 residues long.

Sequencing was carried out using blood. This TCR derives from a young woman with Graves' ophthalmopathy. J is TRBJ1-5 and V is TRBV12-5; 9 nucleotides align to TRBD1. CDR3 coding DNA: TGTGCTAGTGGTTTGGTCCTTGCGGGACAGGGTCATCAGCCCCAGCATTTT. The encoded protein is CASGLVLAGQGHQPQHF.